The text below deals with one T cell receptor beta chain. It lacks a known antigen. Base qualities are not provided; no much larger clone lies one nucleotide away. Library preparation was by the immunoSEQ multiplex PCR assay. For the multiplex PCR, a mixture combining 60 forward primers for TCR Vbeta segments and 13 reverse primers for TCR Jbeta segments was used. The CDR3 region of rearranged TCR beta genes was amplified from genomic DNA by a multiplex PCR assay. The Illumina HiSeq System was used to sequence the amplified TCR beta libraries as 87-base-pair reads. On the authors' methods: A later analysis counted about 80 million unique TCR beta chains across the 550 to 800 repertoires, and about 10 million of these chains were shared by at least two donors. A nearest-neighbor algorithm error-corrected the raw reads and collapsed the reads into unique sequences, merging closely related sequences to remove PCR and sequencing errors. V, D and J gene segments were assigned by aligning CDR3 sequences to IMGT reference sequences. For a sequence to be retained, at least a six-nucleotide match to both a V gene segment and a J gene segment was required. Rearrangements were called productive when the CDR3 lacked stop codons and stayed in frame with V and J; all others were non-productive. Following IMGT convention, CDR3 was defined as the stretch from the second conserved V-encoded cysteine to the conserved J-encoded phenylalanine. The earlier analysis of more than 450 of the donors excluded sequences that lacked an unambiguous match to a single V gene segment. In an earlier analysis of 500 to 750 of the donors, V segments were called functional above 56.7% productive rearrangements and were called segregating when the between-donor standard deviation exceeded 5%. A statistical classification framework was built for diagnosing cytomegalovirus status from the catalog of TCR beta chain sequences. In a later analysis, TCR nucleotide sequences were compared against IMGT/GENE-DB human TR gene sequences so that V and J genes could be assigned. In a later analysis, CDR3 sequences and most-parsimonious VDJ recombination scenarios were assigned using the TCRdist pipeline. A later analysis defined each TCR beta chain by its CDR3 amino acid sequence plus V-gene family, and excluded reads lacking a unique V-gene family. A later analysis removed 450 to 600 highly shared, low-generation-probability nucleotide sequences to deal with suspected cross-contamination and a sequencing artifact. In a later analysis, a clonal expansion index was calculated for each public chain from normalized within-repertoire ranks of inferred template counts. A later analysis computed generation probabilities with a VDJ recombination model fitted to out-of-frame rearrangements, and checked the results against IGoR. Hypergeometric tests were used in a later analysis to score TCR-TCR, TCR-HLA and TCR-CMV co-occurrence, with a repertoire-size bias correction applied to the TCR pairs. False discovery rates were estimated in a later analysis by permuting HLA or CMV assignments 20 times. In a later analysis, co-occurring TCRs were grouped using DBSCAN, and TCRdist sequence similarity was added for clustering within HLA-allele-positive subsets. Repertoires with fewer than 30,000 or more than 120,000 public chains were left out of co-occurrence clustering, as were four to six repertoires with anomalous nucleotide sharing. TCRdb re-hosts the immuneACCESS table, in-frame sequences only. Its copies lack some clones; in the studies checked, an unresolved V gene accounts for under half of them, and the cause for the rest is not known. That table furnishes V, J and clone size, whereas the DNA furnished D and trimming. For this sample the table gives about 150,000 clones, of which about 80% were detected only once. Jointly, the top ten make up about 13% of the sample.

The entry originates in a study of cytomegalovirus exposure and HLA in healthy donors (dated by TCRdb to about 2017). In terms of the full investigation: According to an earlier analysis of several hundred of the donors, some 170 million T cells yielded roughly 110 million unique TCR beta sequences and roughly 280 Gb of sequence data. Of the 300 to 500 genotyped donors, less than 85% were placed in the genetic ancestry cluster associated with self-reported Caucasian donors. An earlier analysis of around 580 of the donors used high-throughput TCR beta sequencing to judge whether each TCR beta V gene segment behaved as functional or pseudogenic. HLA typing included class I and class II loci at four-digit resolution. In addition to the first cohort of about 650 subjects, a separate validation cohort of 120 different subjects was used. A later genetic analysis used genome-wide SNP genotypes for about three fifths of the 666 donors, treating that subset as a discovery cohort. The aim of the study was to test whether cataloging public T cell receptors could identify signatures of past pathogen exposure. The number of donors typed differed by locus, with about 629-630 for A, B, C, DRB1 and DQB1, roughly 550 for DQA1, under 610 for DPA1, and about 450 for DPB1. Every discovery cohort repertoire had been produced on one sequencing platform. Donor age, sex, ethnicity and CMV serostatus were collected together with the repertoire data. Among about 400 genotyped donors of the cohort, an average of around 240,000 unique TCR beta nucleotide sequences was sequenced per donor, of which 15% to 20% were non-productive. An early release covering more than 500 HLA-typed donors comprised approximately 290 gigabases of sequencing data and about 90 million unique TCR sequences. To predict cytomegalovirus infection status, the study combined high-throughput TCR immunosequencing, statistical association of individual TCRs with disease status, and machine learning. A later analysis re-analyzed previously published TCR beta repertoires from about 600 donors and added high-resolution HLA genotyping to study TCR occurrence patterns. Roughly five DR-DQ haplotypes were handled as single units for association and clustering, since linkage in the cohort was strong. Rather than using new phenotypic data, the later analysis identified candidate immune exposures from TCR beta sequences and from how often those sequences occurred across donors. The study used immunosequencing to profile the T cell repertoires of some 600 subjects and linked those repertoires to cytomegalovirus serostatus. Here is what the overall study found, with its caveats: In a later analysis, about 16,000 TCR beta sequences were associated with specific HLA alleles at a false discovery rate of 0.05. V-gene and J-gene trimming of TCR beta chains was associated with a missense DCLRE1C variant in a later genetic analysis, and the association was replicated in an independent cohort. Presence/absence analyses assumed roughly uniform sequencing depth across donors, an assumption that may not hold. In a later analysis, several top co-occurrence clusters were reported to appear linked to parvovirus B19, influenza, CMV and Epstein-Barr virus. HLA typing was unavailable for some donors at each locus, so association tests used only the typed subset. In a later analysis, HLA-associated TCR beta chains showed more clonal expansion and lower generation probabilities than non-associated chains that were equally common. In a later analysis, the rate of TCR association differed among HLA loci, with DRB1 alleles having the most associated TCRs and HLA-C alleles having the fewest. Broadly in line with IMGT annotations, most TCR beta V segments showed up in productive rearrangements about 87% or about 30% of the time in an earlier analysis of 450 to 750 of the donors. The study gave a list of under 200 TCR beta chains associated with cytomegalovirus. For the cohort, immune exposure information was limited to CMV serostatus. A further reported finding was that TCR beta sequences accurately predicted the HLA-A and HLA-B alleles for most subjects in the first cohort. Most TCR sequences were observed very rarely across donors, whereas some public TCRs were present in many individuals. In this cohort, only TCR beta chains were sequenced, and detectable features were limited by the absence of alpha or paired-chain data. Most CMV-associated TCR beta chains appeared to be HLA-restricted in a later analysis, and the HLA associations seemed to be driven largely by CMV exposure. The 87-base-pair reads could not distinguish some IMGT-functional V segments, including TRBV6-2 and TRBV6-3, so those segments were excluded. In a later genetic analysis, fewer N-insertions in productive TCRs were reported among donors in an Asian-associated ancestry cluster than the approximately 710-donor mean. The classifier was reported to diagnose cytomegalovirus status with high specificity and sensitivity in both the original cohort and the validation cohort. When HLA alleles, especially DR and DQ, strongly co-occurred, attributing TCR associations to individual alleles was difficult. The authors suggested that the approach could potentially be extended to other disease states and immunological phenotypes. A few of the identified cytomegalovirus-associated TCR beta chains were confirmed in vitro to be specific for cytomegalovirus antigens. About 17 rarely observed V segments, including chromosome 9 orphons, were excluded from the earlier analysis of just under 600 of the donors because counts were too low. A cluster of highly shared sequence variants was judged likely to represent a technical artifact of the sequencing pipeline. Linkage disequilibrium might explain the correlated functional status among segregating V segments, but an unknown experimental factor could not be ruled out.

The germline V gene sets CDR1 to SGHVS and CDR2 to FNYEAQ. The CDR3, from cysteine to phenylalanine, totals 14 residues. The sequence is cut down to CDR3 DNA, 42 bases in frame from base 1. Compared with germline, V lacks 5 bases and J lacks 6 bases; bases without a gene match: 8. The cohort comprised around 700 healthy bone marrow donors. At the time of sampling, all cohort members were nominally healthy, though unrecorded immune exposures were likely present. The donor was CMV seropositive and was included in the group of some 290 seropositive cohort members. Each donor provided a peripheral blood sample, and peripheral blood mononuclear cells were used for TCR beta sequencing. The Qiagen DNeasy Blood Extraction Kit was used to extract genomic DNA from the blood cell samples.

The chain employs TRBV7-6 and TRBJ2-7; TRBD1 aligns with 9 central bases. The material sequenced was PBMCs. The sequence was obtained from a man aged 25-45 years in good health and CMV-seropositive. The CDR3 sequence is CASSPTGTGREQYF. The DNA sequence is as follows: TGTGCCAGCAGCCCAACCGGGACAGGGCGCGAGCAGTACTTC.